This entry lists 29 T cell receptor beta chains sequenced from one sample in a study of T cell clonality in common variable immunodeficiency. Sequencing was performed with immunoSEQ multiplex PCR; in TCRdb, only in-frame clones are kept and a portion is missing. The record shows roughly 34,000 clones for this sample, with no singletons present. The sample was peripheral blood mononuclear cells. The receptors derive from a person aged 18 to 75 in good health.

This clone was detected ten times or more. The CDR3 extends 3 residues past the end of the read, so its final part is completed from the germline J gene. The rearrangement uses TRBV5-4 and TRBJ1-2; D gene unclear. This CDR3 contains 14 residues. V was cut by 0 bases and J by 0 bases, with 6 bases left in between. The germline V gene has CDR1 SGHNT and CDR2 YYREEE (reference sequence). Partial CDR3 DNA: TGTGCCAGCAGCTTGGGCAGTTCTAACTATGGC. Translating it yields CASSLGSSNYG. The full CDR3 is CASSLGSSNYGYTF. Full variable domain (missing parts from reference TRBV5-4 and TRBJ1-2): ETGVTQSPTHLIKTRGQQVTLRCSSQSGHNTVSWYQQALGQGPQFIFQYYREEENGRGNFPPRFSGLQFPNYSSELNVNALELDDSALYLCASSLGSSNYGYTFGSGTRLTVV.

This clone was counted ten times or more. The read finishes 3 residues shy of the CDR3 end, and the germline J gene is used to complete it. The chain joins TRBV18 to TRBJ1-2; 7 bases are a match to TRBD1. The CDR3 extends over 16 amino acids. Germline lookup yields CDR1 KGHSH and CDR2 LQKENI. V gave up 2 bases and J gave up 3 bases; unmatched junction bases: 9. CDR3 loop: CASSPTGTDTYYGYTF. The CDR3 bases that were read are TGTGCCAGCTCACCAACCGGGACAGATACTTACTATGGC.

With respect to this clone: The read stops 3 residues short of the end of the CDR3; the missing end is completed from the germline J gene. The gene calls are TRBV11-3 and TRBJ2-1; tentative D call: TRBD2 (5 bases). Germline CDR1 and CDR2: SGHNT and YENEEA. CDR3 length: 15 amino acids. The DNA read from the CDR3 is TGTGCAAGTCGCTTAATTTGGCGGGTTAACAATGAG. Its protein is CASRLIWRVNNE. The entire CDR3 is CASRLIWRVNNEQFF. The variable domain in full, with the rest retrieved from reference TRBV11-3 and TRBJ2-1, is EAGVVQSPRYKIIEKKQPVAFWCNPISGHNTLYWYLQNLGQGPELLIRYENEEAVDDSQLPKDRFSAERLKGVDSTLKIQPAELGDSAVYLCASRLIWRVNNEQFFGPGTRLTVL.

Ten or more counts support this clone. Read coverage stops 3 residues before the CDR3 terminus; the germline J gene supplies the remainder. This chain uses TRBV7-9 with TRBJ2-1, with 7 nucleotides matching TRBD1. The J segment lost 7 bases and the V segment lost 0 bases, leaving 6 bases of the junction unmatched. This CDR3 is built from 15 residues. CDR1 and CDR2 (germline): SEHNR, FQNEAQ (reference sequence). The sequenced part of the CDR3 DNA is TGTGCCAGCAGCTTAGCGCAGACAGGGTATAATGAG. Translating gives CASSLAQTGYNE. Given in full, the CDR3 is CASSLAQTGYNEQFF.

Many counts were recorded for this clone. The read terminates 3 residues before the CDR3 end, so the remaining end is supplied by the germline J gene. The V gene is TRBV20-1, the J gene TRBJ1-2, with 8 positions matching TRBD1. The CDR3 is 14 residues long. The J segment lost 6 bases and the V segment lost 0 bases, leaving 6 bases of the junction unmatched. Germline lookup yields CDR1 DFQATT and CDR2 SNEGSKA (reference sequence). The CDR3 bases that were read are TGCAGTGCTAGAGATTTGACAGGGGTGAATGGC. It codes for CSARDLTGVNG. The complete CDR3 protein is CSARDLTGVNGYTF.

This clone was counted at least ten times. The CDR3 end lies 3 residues beyond the end of the read and is filled in from the germline J gene. The chain recombines TRBV7-2 with TRBJ2-5; 10 nucleotides agree with TRBD2. This CDR3 is 15 amino acids long. The germline CDR1 and CDR2 sequences are SGHTA and FQGNSA. Trimming at V came to 1 base and at J to 1 base, leaving 0 bases not matched to a gene. CDR3 DNA (partial): TGTGCCAGCAGCTTAGGACTAGCGGGCCAAGAGACC. As protein: CASSLGLAGQET. The CDR3 reads in full as CASSLGLAGQETQYF.

This clone was counted at least ten times. The read ends 3 residues shy of where the CDR3 ends; the end is completed using the germline J gene. The chain links TRBV7-2 to TRBJ1-4; D gene unclear. Trimming pared 6 bases from V and 8 bases from J, leaving 10 bases between. The CDR3 runs 12 residues. Germline V gene lookup returns CDR1 SGHTA and CDR2 FQGNSA. The part of the CDR3 DNA that was read is TGTGCCAGCAGTCTAACCCGCGAAAAA. Protein sequence: CASSLTREK. The complete CDR3 reads CASSLTREKLFF.

This clone was observed at least ten times. Read coverage stops 3 residues before the CDR3 terminus; the germline J gene supplies the remainder. The rearrangement uses TRBV29-1 and TRBJ1-5; tentative D call: TRBD1 (6 bases). CDR1 SQVTM and CDR2 ANQGSEA come from the germline V gene. V was pared by 6 bases and J by 4 bases, with 13 bases between. There are 13 residues in the CDR3. CDR3 in amino acids: CSVQGQANQPQHF. CDR3 DNA, as far as it was read: TGCAGCGTCCAGGGACAAGCAAATCAGCCC.

This clone was seen a handful of times. The read is 3 residues too short to cover the CDR3 end, so that end is filled in from the germline J gene. The J gene is TRBJ1-5, the V gene TRBV6-2 or TRBV6-3, with D perhaps matching TRBD1 (6 bases). V was shortened by 2 bases and J by 6 bases, with 11 bases between the two germline ends. Germline CDR1 is MNHEY and CDR2 is SVGEGT. This CDR3 comprises 14 residues. The covered CDR3 bases are TGTGCCAGCAGTTACAATAGGGGGATTCAGCCC. Its protein is CASSYNRGIQP. The whole CDR3 region reads CASSYNRGIQPQHF.

This clone has more than one count but fewer than ten. The CDR3 end lies 3 residues beyond the end of the read and is filled in from the germline J gene. The V and J genes are TRBV20-1 and TRBJ2-1; TRBD2 agrees at 8 bases. The V gene's germline CDR1 is DFQATT and CDR2 SNEGSKA (reference sequence). The CDR3 covers 17 residues. V dropped 1 base and J dropped 2; count of bases not matched to a gene: 10. The CDR3 protein is CSARVVGGALPYNEQFF. CDR3 DNA, as far as it was read: TGCAGTGCTAGAGTTGTCGGGGGGGCCCTCCCCTACAATGAG.

This clone appeared many times. Sequencing ends 3 residues short of the CDR3 end; the germline J gene provides the rest. The rearrangement joins TRBV7-2 to TRBJ2-7; unclear D gene. Germline CDR1 and CDR2: SGHTA and FQGNSA. The CDR3 spans 15 residues. V lost 5 bases and J 2 bases, leaving 16 bases between the germline ends. This CDR3 is CASSPTVGQTYEQYF. CDR3 DNA (partial): TGTGCCAGCAGCCCGACCGTGGGCCAAACCTACGAG.

At least ten counts were recorded for this clone. Coverage ceases 3 residues before the CDR3 finishes, and the germline J gene fills in the end. This sequence joins TRBV20-1 and TRBJ1-3; maybe TRBD1 (6 bases). CDR1 is DFQATT and CDR2 is SNEGSKA in the germline V gene (reference sequence). The CDR3 extends over 15 amino acids. Trimming took off 2 bases at V and 4 bases at J, with 15 bases between the two ends. The part of the CDR3 DNA that was read is TGCAGTGCTAGACTCAACAGGGTTCGGGGAAACACC. Translation: CSARLNRVRGNT. The CDR3, in full, reads CSARLNRVRGNTIYF.

This clone was recorded many times. Read sequence stops 3 residues before the CDR3 end, and the germline J gene provides the missing end. The chain uses TRBV19 and TRBJ2-7, with D unclear. This CDR3 region has 13 residues. The germline gives CDR1 LNHDA, CDR2 SQIVND (reference sequence). V lost 5 bases to trimming and J lost 1 base, with 9 bases between them. The CDR3 spells CASSALLSYEQYF. The sequenced CDR3 bases are TGTGCCAGTAGTGCATTACTTTCCTACGAG. The entire variable domain, with the rest obtained from reference TRBV19 and TRBJ2-7, is as follows: DGGITQSPKYLFRKEGQNVTLSCEQNLNHDAMYWYRQDPGQGLRLIYYSQIVNDFQKGDIAEGYSVSREKKESFPLTVTSAQKNPTAFYLCASSALLSYEQYFGPGTRLTVT.

This clone was seen at least ten times. Coverage ceases 3 residues before the CDR3 finishes, and the germline J gene fills in the end. The rearrangement joins TRBV19 to TRBJ2-5; 9 positions agree with TRBD1. The J segment lost 5 bases and the V segment lost 2 bases, leaving 9 bases of the junction unmatched. Germline-derived CDR1 and CDR2 are LNHDA and SQIVND (reference sequence). The CDR3 covers 16 residues. CDR3 sequence: CASSIWTGTGLETQYF. Incomplete CDR3 DNA: TGTGCCAGTAGTATATGGACCGGGACAGGGCTTGAGACC.

This clone was counted between two and nine times. Coverage ceases 3 residues before the CDR3 finishes, and the germline J gene fills in the end. The chain is built from TRBV7-8 and TRBJ2-3; 10 bases match TRBD2. The length of the CDR3 is 14 residues. Germline CDR1 reads SGHVS; CDR2 reads FQNEAQ. Trimming cost V 10 bases and J 6 bases; bases outside gene matches: 10. The CDR3 sequence is CATRSGRAGDTQYF. The part of the CDR3 DNA that was read is TGTGCCACCAGAAGCGGGAGGGCCGGGGATACG.

This clone was seen at least ten times. The sequenced fragment ends 3 residues before the CDR3 boundary, so the rest is inferred from the germline J gene. The chain is built from TRBV7-6 and TRBJ2-7, with 12 bases identical to TRBD1. Trimming removed 5 bases from V and 4 bases from J; junction bases left unmatched: 3. The CDR3 is made up of 14 amino acids. The germline CDR1 and CDR2 sequences are SGHVS and FNYEAQ. CDR3 loop: CASSRGQGAYEQYF. CDR3 DNA (partial): TGTGCCAGCAGCCGGGGACAGGGGGCTTACGAG.

This clone was counted ten times or more. The read gets to within 3 residues of the CDR3 end, and the germline J gene fills in the rest. The V and J genes are TRBV18 and TRBJ2-7, with 9 bases matching TRBD1. The CDR3 is 16 amino acids. Germline values: CDR1 KGHSH, CDR2 LQKENI. J lost 0 bases, V lost 3 bases, and 6 bases had no gene match. CDR3 DNA, as far as it was read: TGTGCCAGCTCACCCCCGACAGGGGGGAGCTCCTACGAG. Its protein is CASSPPTGGSSYE. The CDR3 in its entirety is CASSPPTGGSSYEQYF.

This clone has a count of ten or more. The read gets to within 3 residues of the CDR3 end, and the germline J gene fills in the rest. The chain carries TRBV20-1 and TRBJ2-1, with TRBD1 matching over 8 bases. Trimming cost V 3 bases and J 7 bases; bases outside gene matches: 11. CDR3 length: 15 amino acids. Per the germline V gene, CDR1 is DFQATT and CDR2 is SNEGSKA (reference sequence). The CDR3: CSARPLTGAGNEQFF. The CDR3 bases that were read are TGCAGTGCTAGGCCCTTGACAGGGGCGGGTAATGAG.

In its sample, this clone was seen many times. The CDR3 loop reads CASSSRNRGTEKLFF. CDR3 DNA (partial): TGTGCCAGCAGCTCCCGGAACAGGGGTACTGAAAAA. The genes are TRBV7-6 and TRBJ1-4; 7 bases are a match to TRBD1. The read finishes 3 residues shy of the CDR3 end, and the germline J gene is used to complete it. Germline CDR1 SGHVS, CDR2 FNYEAQ. The V segment lost 4 bases and the J segment 7 bases; nucleotides outside the gene matches: 9. The CDR3 has 15 amino acids.

This clone was observed many times. The read terminates 3 residues ahead of where the CDR3 ends, so the germline J gene completes it. The chain links TRBV7-6 to TRBJ2-5; 8 nucleotides agree with TRBD2. Per germline, CDR1 SGHVS and CDR2 FNYEAQ. The J segment lost 1 base and the V segment lost 0 bases, leaving 1 base of the junction unmatched. CDR3 length: 15 residues. CDR3 DNA, as far as it was read: TGTGCCAGCAGCTTAGCCGGACTAGCCCAAGAGACC. This codes for CASSLAGLAQET. The entire CDR3 is CASSLAGLAQETQYF.

In its sample, this clone was seen many times. A read error may account for a junction end that differs from germline. The read ends 3 residues before the CDR3 terminus; that terminus is restored from the germline J gene. The chain couples TRBV30 to TRBJ2-3; D is uncertain. This CDR3 contains 15 residues. CDR1 and CDR2 (germline): GTSNPN, SVGIG (reference sequence). The CDR3 here is CAWSVPVAPTNTQYF. The sequenced CDR3 bases are TGTGCCTGGAGTGTACCTGTGGCCCCCACAAATACG.

This clone was observed at least ten times. The read is 3 residues too short to cover the CDR3 end, so that end is filled in from the germline J gene. J is TRBJ2-3 and V is TRBV5-1, with D possibly matching TRBD2 (5 bases). The CDR3 loop spans 14 amino acids. V was shortened by 0 bases and J by 8 bases, with 13 bases between the two germline ends. Germline lookup yields CDR1 SGHRS and CDR2 YFSETQ. Incomplete CDR3 DNA: TGCGCCAGCAGCTTGGGGATCGGAAGCGGTACG. Encoded protein: CASSLGIGSGT. In full, the CDR3 is CASSLGIGSGTQYF.

In its sample, this clone was seen many times. The DNA read from the CDR3 is TGTGCCAGCAGCCCAGGGACAGGACAGCCC. Translated: CASSPGTGQP. In full, the CDR3 reads CASSPGTGQPQHF. The chain couples TRBV7-9 to TRBJ1-5; 8 bases line up with TRBD1. The observed sequence ends 3 residues before the CDR3 terminus, with the missing tail filled in from the germline J gene. The V segment lost 5 bases and the J segment 7 bases; nucleotides outside the gene matches: 4. The length of the CDR3 is 13 residues. The germline V gene has CDR1 SEHNR and CDR2 FQNEAQ (reference sequence).

This clone was observed at least ten times. The read halts 3 residues ahead of the CDR3 end, with the missing end drawn from the germline J gene. The chain joins TRBV15 to TRBJ2-1; 9 bases line up with TRBD2. Trimming took 9 bases from V and 7 from J; bases not matched to a gene: 4. The CDR3 covers 12 residues. Per germline, CDR1 LNHNV and CDR2 YYDKDF (reference sequence). The CDR3 reads CATGGRGNEQFF. The CDR3 DNA, read in part, is TGTGCCACTGGCGGGAGGGGGAATGAG.

In its sample, this clone was seen many times. The read ends 3 residues shy of where the CDR3 ends; the end is completed using the germline J gene. This sequence joins TRBV5-4 and TRBJ2-5, with a possible D match to TRBD2 (6 bases). The germline V and J ends were trimmed by 7 bases and 2 bases, with 12 bases remaining between them. CDR3 length: 13 residues. The germline V gene encodes CDR1 SGHNT and CDR2 YYREEE (reference sequence). The sequenced part of the CDR3 DNA is TGTGCCAGCGGCCCGGGGGAGCAAGAGACC. It is translated as CASGPGEQET. Given in full, the CDR3 is CASGPGEQETQYF.

This clone came up many times. The read stops 3 residues short of the end of the CDR3; the missing end is completed from the germline J gene. J is TRBJ1-3 and V is TRBV7-9; D unclear. CDR3 length equals 15 residues. Germline V gene lookup returns CDR1 SEHNR and CDR2 FQNEAQ (reference sequence). V was pared by 2 bases and J by 4 bases, with 12 bases between. The DNA read from the CDR3 is TGTGCCAGCAGCTTACTTGAGGGCTTAGGAAACACC. Translation: CASSLLEGLGNT. The whole CDR3 protein reads CASSLLEGLGNTIYF.

Comments on this clone: The CDR3 goes on 3 residues after the read ends, and that part is filled in from the germline J gene. The V gene is TRBV2, the J gene TRBJ2-7; D is possibly TRBD1 (6 bases). The ends were cut back, 7 bases at V and 6 bases at J, with 10 bases in the middle. The CDR3 runs to 11 residues. The germline CDR1 and CDR2 sequences are SNHLY and FYNNEI. This chain's CDR3 is CASTQGLEQYF. The part of the CDR3 DNA that was read is TGTGCCAGCACACAGGGTCTCGAG.

The sample holds many counts of this clone. Read coverage stops 3 residues before the CDR3 terminus; the germline J gene supplies the remainder. The chain recombines TRBV6-2 or TRBV6-3 with TRBJ1-2; D possibly corresponds to TRBD1 (6 bases). The CDR3 is 14 residues long. V lost 2 bases to trimming and J lost 3 bases, with 10 bases between them. Germline values: CDR1 MNHEY, CDR2 SVGEGT. The sequenced CDR3 bases are TGTGCCAGCAGTTACGGACAGTTCCACTATGGC. Its protein product is CASSYGQFHYG. The CDR3 as a whole reads CASSYGQFHYGYTF.

This clone was counted at least ten times. A read error may produce the germline difference seen at one junction end. The read terminates 3 residues ahead of where the CDR3 ends, so the germline J gene completes it. The chain is built from TRBV4-2 and TRBJ2-7; tentative D call: TRBD1 (5 bases). Germline-derived CDR1 and CDR2 are LGHNA and YNFKEQ. The CDR3 extends over 15 amino acids. The CDR3 sequence: CASSQDIRRGYEQYF. Incomplete CDR3 DNA: TGCGCCAGCAGCCAAGATATAAGAAGGGGCTACGAG.